The sample holds many counts of the clone carrying this T cell receptor (beta chain). No antigen is known for it. Amplification of TCR alpha and beta CDR3 regions from RNA used iRepertoire nested multiplex PCR. For one-step reverse transcription and amplification, 100-400 ng of tissue mRNA or PBMC total RNA was used. Each CDR3 protein gets one entry after TCRdb re-called the multiplex PCR reads with MiXCR. Here the sample spans around 350,000 distinct CDR3 sequences, less than 50% being singletons. The sample originates from a study of glioma-infiltrating T cells. Whole-study context: About 1 million peripheral T cells were targeted at roughly 4.5- to 10-fold coverage.

Study outcomes and limitations: Above-expected tissue-blood divergence occurred in all gliomas, most in low-grade ones.

The germline CDR1 and CDR2 sequences are DFQATT and SNEGSKA (reference sequence). V shed 3 bases and J shed 6 bases, with 19 bases lying between them. The CDR3 extends over 15 amino acids. The sequencing sample was made of glioma tissue, nonneoplastic brain tissue, or PBMCs (not recorded which). This clonotype was obtained from a human donor with low-grade glioma or glioblastoma, undergoing nonglioma brain surgery, or in good health (not recorded which). The chain is built from TRBV20-1 and TRBJ2-3; a possible D gene is TRBD2 (5 bases). Here the CDR3 DNA reads TGCAGTGCTAGTGTGTCGAGCGGCCCAAGGGATACGCAGTATTTT. It translates to CSASVSSGPRDTQYF.